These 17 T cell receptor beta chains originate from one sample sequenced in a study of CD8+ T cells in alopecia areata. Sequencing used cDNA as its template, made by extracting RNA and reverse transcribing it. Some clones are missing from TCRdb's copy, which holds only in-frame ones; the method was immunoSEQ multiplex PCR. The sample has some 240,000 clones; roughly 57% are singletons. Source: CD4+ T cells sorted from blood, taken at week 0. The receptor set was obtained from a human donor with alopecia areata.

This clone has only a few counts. The CDR3 loop reads CASSLEYRGSPQYF. The CDR3 region has the DNA TGTGCCAGCAGCTTAGAATATAGGGGGTCCCCCCAGTACTTC. The chain links TRBV11-2 to TRBJ2-4, with D possibly matching TRBD1 (6 bases). Looked up from germline, CDR1 is SGHAT and CDR2 is FQNNGV. The CDR3 has 14 amino acids. The V end lost 0 bases, the J end lost 13 bases, and 16 bases lay between the germline ends.

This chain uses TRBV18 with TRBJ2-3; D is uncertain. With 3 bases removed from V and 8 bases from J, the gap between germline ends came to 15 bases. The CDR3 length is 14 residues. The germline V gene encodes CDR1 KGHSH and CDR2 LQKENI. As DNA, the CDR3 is TGTGCCAGCTCACCTCGGGCCCCCTCGAGTACGCAGTATTTT. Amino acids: CASSPRAPSSTQYF. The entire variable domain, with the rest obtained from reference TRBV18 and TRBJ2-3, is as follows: NAGVMQNPRHLVRRRGQEARLRCSPMKGHSHVYWYRQLPEEGLKFMVYLQKENIIDESGMPKERFSAEFPKEGPSILRIQQVVRGDSAAYFCASSPRAPSSTQYFGPGTRLTVL.

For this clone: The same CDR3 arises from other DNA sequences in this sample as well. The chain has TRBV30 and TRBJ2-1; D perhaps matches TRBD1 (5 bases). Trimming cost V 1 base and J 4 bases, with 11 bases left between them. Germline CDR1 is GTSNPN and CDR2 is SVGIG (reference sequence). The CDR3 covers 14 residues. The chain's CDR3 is CAWSDRTPYNEQFF. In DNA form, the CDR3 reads TGTGCCTGGAGTGACAGGACGCCTTACAATGAGCAGTTCTTC.

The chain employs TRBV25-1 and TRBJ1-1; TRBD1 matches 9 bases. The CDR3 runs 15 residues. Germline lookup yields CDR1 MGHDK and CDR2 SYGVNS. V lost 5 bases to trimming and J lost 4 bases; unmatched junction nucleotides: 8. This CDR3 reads CASSHRTGVATEAFF. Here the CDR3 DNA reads TGTGCCAGCAGTCACCGGACAGGGGTTGCCACTGAAGCTTTCTTT.

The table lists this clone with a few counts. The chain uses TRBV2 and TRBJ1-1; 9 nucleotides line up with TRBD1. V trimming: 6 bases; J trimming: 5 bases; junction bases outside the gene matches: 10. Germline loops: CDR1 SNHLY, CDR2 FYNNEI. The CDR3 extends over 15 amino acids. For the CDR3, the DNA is TGTGCCAGCAGGGATGAACAGGGGGCGAGGACTGAAGCTTTCTTT. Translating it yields CASRDEQGARTEAFF.

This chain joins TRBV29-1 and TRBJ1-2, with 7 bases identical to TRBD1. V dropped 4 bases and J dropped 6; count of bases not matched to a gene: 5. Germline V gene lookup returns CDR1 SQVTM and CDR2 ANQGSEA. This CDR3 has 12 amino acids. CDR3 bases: TGCAGCGTTGGACAGGGCCGCCATGGCTACACCTTC. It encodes CSVGQGRHGYTF.

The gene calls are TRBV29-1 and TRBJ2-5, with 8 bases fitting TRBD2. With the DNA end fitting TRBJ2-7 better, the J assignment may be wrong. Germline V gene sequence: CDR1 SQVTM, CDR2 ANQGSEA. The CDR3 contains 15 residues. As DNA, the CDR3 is TGCAGCGTTGAAGACGGGGCGGGGGGCTCCTACGAGCAGTACTTC. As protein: CSVEDGAGGSYEQYF.

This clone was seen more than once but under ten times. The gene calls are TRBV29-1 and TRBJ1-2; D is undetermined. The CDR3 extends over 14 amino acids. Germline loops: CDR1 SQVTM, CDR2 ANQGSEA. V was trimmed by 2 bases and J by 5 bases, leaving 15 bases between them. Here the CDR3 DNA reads TGCAGCGTTGAAATGGAATCCCCACTTTATGGCTACACCTTC. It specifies CSVEMESPLYGYTF.

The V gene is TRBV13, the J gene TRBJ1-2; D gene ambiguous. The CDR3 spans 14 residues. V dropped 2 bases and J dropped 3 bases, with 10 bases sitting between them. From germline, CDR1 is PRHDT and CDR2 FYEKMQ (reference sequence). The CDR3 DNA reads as TGTGCCAGCAGCTTAATCGGCGGGGACTATGGCTACACCTTC. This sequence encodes CASSLIGGDYGYTF.

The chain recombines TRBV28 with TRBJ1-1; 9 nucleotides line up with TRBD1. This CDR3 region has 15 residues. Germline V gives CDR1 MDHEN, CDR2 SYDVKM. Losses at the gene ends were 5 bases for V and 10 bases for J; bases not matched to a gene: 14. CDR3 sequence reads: CASSTGTGIVFGAFF. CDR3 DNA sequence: TGTGCCAGCAGTACCGGGACAGGGATAGTGTTTGGAGCTTTCTTT.

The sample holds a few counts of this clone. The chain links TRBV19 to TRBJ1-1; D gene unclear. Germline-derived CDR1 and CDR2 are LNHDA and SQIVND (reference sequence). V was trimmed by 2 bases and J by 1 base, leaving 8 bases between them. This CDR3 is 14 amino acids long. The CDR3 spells CASSITAKNTEAFF. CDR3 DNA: TGTGCCAGTAGTATAACAGCTAAGAACACTGAAGCTTTCTTT.

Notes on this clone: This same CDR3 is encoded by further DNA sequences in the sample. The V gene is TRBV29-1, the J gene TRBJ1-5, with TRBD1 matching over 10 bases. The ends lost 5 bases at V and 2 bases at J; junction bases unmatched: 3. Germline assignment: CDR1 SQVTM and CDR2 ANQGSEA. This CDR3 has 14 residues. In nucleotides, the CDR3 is TGCAGCGTTAAGGGGACAGGGGGCAATCAGCCCCAGCATTTT. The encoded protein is CSVKGTGGNQPQHF. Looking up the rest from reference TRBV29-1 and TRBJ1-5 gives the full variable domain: SAVISQKPSRDICQRGTSLTIQCQVDSQVTMMFWYRQQPGQSLTLIATANQGSEATYESGFVIDKFPISRPNLTFSTLTVSNMSPEDSSIYLCSVKGTGGNQPQHFGDGTRLSIL.

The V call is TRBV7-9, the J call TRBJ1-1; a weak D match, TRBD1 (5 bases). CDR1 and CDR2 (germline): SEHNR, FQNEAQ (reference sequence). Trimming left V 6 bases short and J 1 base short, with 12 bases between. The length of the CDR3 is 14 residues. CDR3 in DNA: TGTGCCAGCAGGACAGACGGGGCGAACACTGAAGCTTTCTTT. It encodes CASRTDGANTEAFF. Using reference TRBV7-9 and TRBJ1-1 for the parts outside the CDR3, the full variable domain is DTGVSQNPRHKITKRGQNVTFRCDPISEHNRLYWYRQTLGQGPEFLTYFQNEAQLEKSRLLSDRFSAERPKGSFSTLEIQRTEQGDSAMYLCASRTDGANTEAFFGQGTRLTVV.

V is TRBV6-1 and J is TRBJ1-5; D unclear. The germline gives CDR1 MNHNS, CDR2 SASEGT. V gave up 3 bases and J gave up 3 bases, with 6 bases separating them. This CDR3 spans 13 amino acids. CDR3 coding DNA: TGTGCCAGCAGTGATTTAGTCAATCAGCCCCAGCATTTT. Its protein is CASSDLVNQPQHF.

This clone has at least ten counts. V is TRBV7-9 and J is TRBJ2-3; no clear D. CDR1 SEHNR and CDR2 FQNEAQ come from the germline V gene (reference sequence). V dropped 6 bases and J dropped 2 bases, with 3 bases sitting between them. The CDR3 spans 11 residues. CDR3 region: CASRDTDTQYF. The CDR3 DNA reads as TGTGCCAGCAGAGACACAGATACGCAGTATTTT.

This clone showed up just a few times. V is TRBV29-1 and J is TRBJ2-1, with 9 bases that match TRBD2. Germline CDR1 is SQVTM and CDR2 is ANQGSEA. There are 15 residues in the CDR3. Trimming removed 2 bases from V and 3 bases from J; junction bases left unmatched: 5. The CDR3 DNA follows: TGCAGCGTTGAAACGGCGGGGGGGTTCTACAATGAGCAGTTCTTC. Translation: CSVETAGGFYNEQFF.

Here the CDR3 DNA reads TGTGCCAGCAGTGGACTAGCGGAAACGCTAGCCAAAAACATTCAGTACTTC. It yields the protein CASSGLAETLAKNIQYF. The chain has TRBV2 and TRBJ2-4; 9 bases agree with TRBD2. The CDR3 loop spans 17 amino acids. Germline V lookup: CDR1 SNHLY, CDR2 FYNNEI. V gave up 4 bases and J gave up 0 bases; unmatched junction bases: 7. Full variable domain (outside the CDR3, taken from reference TRBV2 and TRBJ2-4): EPEVTQTPSHQVTQMGQEVILRCVPISNHLYFYWYRQILGQKVEFLVSFYNNEISEKSEIFDDQFSVERPDGSNFTLKIRSTKLEDSAMYFCASSGLAETLAKNIQYFGAGTRLSVL.